These 11 T cell receptor beta chains originate from one sample sequenced in a study of early T cells in non-severe SARS-CoV-2 infection. TCRdb re-called the 5' RACE reads through MiXCR, storing one row per CDR3 protein. The sample has about 22,000 distinct CDR3 sequences, roughly 4.7% seen once. Sequenced material: whole blood. These receptors were collected from an adult who was a healthcare worker with PCR-confirmed SARS-CoV-2 infection or an uninfected control (not recorded which).

A few counts support this clonotype. This rearrangement joins TRBV7-9 to TRBJ1-2; TRBD1 might be the D (6 bases). The ends were cut back, 0 bases at V and 6 bases at J, with 14 bases in the middle. The CDR3 is 15 amino acids. CDR1 and CDR2 (germline): SEHNR, FQNEAQ (reference sequence). The CDR3 protein is CASSLAGAQLHGYTF. CDR3 bases: TGTGCCAGCAGCTTAGCGGGGGCCCAACTCCATGGCTACACCTTC.

In this sample, this clonotype turned up many times. The J gene is TRBJ2-5, the V gene TRBV2; D ambiguous. There are 12 residues in the CDR3. V lost 4 bases and J lost 3, with 6 bases in between. Germline CDR1 reads SNHLY; CDR2 reads FYNNEI. The CDR3 bases are TGTGCCAGCAGTGGAAGGGAAGAGACCCAGTACTTC. This gives the protein CASSGREETQYF. Full variable domain (remainder filled in from reference TRBV2 and TRBJ2-5): EPEVTQTPSHQVTQMGQEVILRCVPISNHLYFYWYRQILGQKVEFLVSFYNNEISEKSEIFDDQFSVERPDGSNFTLKIRSTKLEDSAMYFCASSGREETQYFGPGTRLLVL.

This clonotype was detected ten times or more. The rearrangement joins TRBV9 to TRBJ2-2; no clear D gene. Looked up from germline, CDR1 is SGDLS and CDR2 is YYNGEE. V lost 0 bases, J lost 6 bases, and 12 bases lay in between. The CDR3 is 15 residues long. As DNA, the CDR3 is TGTGCCAGCAGCGTAGGTTCCCTTATACCCGGGGAGCTGTTTTTT. Amino acids: CASSVGSLIPGELFF.

This clonotype was observed at least ten times. The chain has TRBV7-9 and TRBJ1-4; no reliable D call. V lost 1 base, J lost 11 bases, and 8 bases lay in between. Germline V gives CDR1 SEHNR, CDR2 FQNEAQ (reference sequence). This CDR3 region has 12 residues. The CDR3 reads CASSLEADKLFF. The CDR3 nucleotides are TGTGCCAGCAGCTTAGAAGCGGATAAACTGTTTTTT.

This clonotype occurred many times. The J gene is TRBJ1-6, the V gene TRBV7-8, with D perhaps matching TRBD1 (5 bases). The ends were cut back, 8 bases at V and 2 bases at J, with 16 bases in the middle. The CDR3 has 16 amino acids. CDR1 and CDR2 from the germline V gene are SGHVS and FQNEAQ. Here the CDR3 reads CASGRDRVAYNSPLHF. For the CDR3, the DNA is TGTGCCAGCGGGAGGGACCGGGTCGCCTATAATTCACCCCTCCACTTT.

There are many counts of this clonotype. The chain recombines TRBV30 with TRBJ1-2, with a tentative D call TRBD1 (5 bases). The CDR3 extends over 13 amino acids. Looked up from germline, CDR1 is GTSNPN and CDR2 is SVGIG (reference sequence). The V end lost 3 bases, the J end lost 4 bases, and 12 bases lay between the germline ends. This chain's CDR3 is CAWSGGSGYGYTF. The CDR3 DNA reads as TGTGCCTGGAGCGGGGGAAGTGGCTATGGCTACACCTTC.

This clonotype was counted only a few times. This chain links TRBV9 with TRBJ1-2; D perhaps matches TRBD1 (6 bases). Per the germline V gene, CDR1 is SGDLS and CDR2 is YYNGEE. Trimming pared 3 bases from V and 0 bases from J, leaving 15 bases between. This CDR3 is built from 16 residues. CDR3 bases: TGTGCCAGCAGCGGAAGACAGGTTTACGCTAACTATGGCTACACCTTC. Its protein is CASSGRQVYANYGYTF.

This clonotype was seen ten or more times. The chain links TRBV29-1 to TRBJ1-5, with TRBD1 matching over 10 bases. V shed 1 base, J shed 1 base, and the junction held 16 bases outside the gene matches. CDR3 length: 20 amino acids. Germline-derived CDR1 and CDR2 are SQVTM and ANQGSEA. This CDR3 is CSVEVVHEDRGLVSNQPQHF. The CDR3 region has the DNA TGCAGCGTTGAAGTCGTTCACGAAGACAGGGGGCTGGTGAGCAATCAGCCCCAGCATTTT.

This clonotype appeared many times. The V call is TRBV15, the J call TRBJ2-5, with D possibly matching TRBD2 (6 bases). Germline CDR1 reads LNHNV; CDR2 reads YYDKDF (reference sequence). V lost 1 base and J 1 base, leaving 13 bases between the germline ends. The CDR3 contains 16 residues. In nucleotides, the CDR3 is TGTGCCACCAGCAGAGCGGGAACTAGCTCCCAAGAGACCCAGTACTTC. Encoded protein: CATSRAGTSSQETQYF.

This sequence joins TRBV5-6 and TRBJ2-2; D gene uncertain. V was clipped by 7 bases and J by 1 base, with 8 bases between them. Germline lookup yields CDR1 SGHDT and CDR2 YYEEEE. The CDR3 runs 13 residues. CDR3 bases: TGTGCCAGCCGAGTTGGGAACACCGGGGAGCTGTTTTTT. Encoded protein: CASRVGNTGELFF.

Comment on this clonotype: The conserved closing phenylalanine or tryptophan is absent in this CDR3, likely reflecting a read error. The CDR3 bases are TGTGCCAGCGGCAGTGCAGATCAGCCCCAGCATCTT. Its translation: CASGSADQPQHL. This chain uses TRBV7-6 with TRBJ1-5; D is uncertain. The CDR3 loop spans 12 amino acids. V dropped 8 bases and J dropped 5 bases, with 10 bases sitting between them. Germline lookup yields CDR1 SGHVS and CDR2 FNYEAQ.